This T cell receptor (beta chain) was captured by sequencing in a study of T-cell memory formation after mild COVID-19. Employing constant-segment primers, 5'RACE generated TCR alpha and TCR beta cDNA libraries bearing sample barcodes and UMIs. Via MiXCR, TCRdb re-called the 5' RACE reads, giving one row per CDR3 protein. Among about 360,000 distinct CDR3 sequences listed, 10% to 15% were seen once. The specimen sequenced was PBMCs or a T cell subset sorted from them (not recorded which). This TCR was sampled from a man between 18 and 29 years old who had mild COVID-19 (a few samples of this study predate the infection). Cell type and time point are not known.

The CDR3 DNA follows: TGTGCCATCAGCCAAGGCGCGGACCCCACAGATACGCAGTATTTT. Its translation: CAISQGADPTDTQYF. This chain uses TRBV10-3 with TRBJ2-3; D gene ambiguous. This CDR3 spans 15 amino acids. CDR1 is ENHRY, CDR2 SYGVKD, per germline. V was trimmed by 6 bases and J by 2 bases, leaving 15 bases between them.